The 18 T cell receptor beta chains below come from one sample, sequenced in a study of control samples from healthy donors and cancer patients. Only in-frame clones appear in the TCRdb table, and some are missing; sequencing was by immunoSEQ multiplex PCR. The sample carries about 150,000 clones, approximately 90% recorded once. Sequencing used blood. All receptors come from a woman in her thirties in good health.

V and J are TRBV7-3 and TRBJ2-3, with a possible D match to TRBD2 (6 bases). Deletions cut 2 bases from V and 2 bases from J, with 11 bases between. The CDR3 has 15 amino acids. CDR1 is SGHTA, CDR2 FQGTGA, per germline. The DNA of the CDR3 is TGTGCCAGCAGCTTATACGGGAGCGTCACAGATACGCAGTATTTT. Translated, it gives CASSLYGSVTDTQYF.

Comments on this clone: Different DNA sequences within this sample yield the same CDR3. The chain joins TRBV6-5 to TRBJ2-3; D gene uncertain. The germline V gene has CDR1 MNHEY and CDR2 SVGAGI. The CDR3 totals 13 residues. Trimming took off 8 bases at V and 0 bases at J, with 9 bases between the two ends. The CDR3 loop is CASAQGSTDTQYF. The CDR3 DNA sequence: TGTGCCAGCGCACAAGGTAGCACAGATACGCAGTATTTT.

The rearrangement joins TRBV6-5 to TRBJ1-4; TRBD1 matches 8 bases. Germline-derived CDR1 and CDR2 are MNHEY and SVGAGI. Losses at the gene ends were 6 bases for V and 6 bases for J; bases not matched to a gene: 6. The CDR3 loop spans 14 amino acids. The CDR3 protein is CASRTGQGYEKLFF. The CDR3 DNA is TGTGCCAGCAGAACTGGACAGGGCTATGAAAAACTGTTTTTT.

The chain uses TRBV10-3 and TRBJ2-1; tentative D call: TRBD2 (6 bases). Germline assignment: CDR1 ENHRY and CDR2 SYGVKD. The CDR3 covers 14 residues. Trimming took 4 bases from V and 5 from J, leaving 12 bases between them. The CDR3 sequence is CAISGSSADNEQFF. As DNA, the CDR3 is TGTGCCATCAGTGGGTCTAGCGCCGACAATGAGCAGTTCTTC.

This clone has more than one count but fewer than ten. The chain uses TRBV6-4 and TRBJ2-2; 8 bases map to TRBD2. The junction had 0 bases not matched to a gene; V was cut back by 0 bases and J by 3 bases. The CDR3 loop spans 15 amino acids. The germline V gene has CDR1 MRHNA and CDR2 SNTAGT. The DNA of the CDR3 is TGTGCCAGCAGTGACTCCGGGGGGGACACCGGGGAGCTGTTTTTT. It specifies CASSDSGGDTGELFF.

This chain connects TRBV25-1 to TRBJ1-6; TRBD1 is a possible D gene (6 bases). The CDR3 sequence is 17 residues long. Trimming cost V 1 base and J 8 bases, with 18 bases left between them. Per germline, CDR1 MGHDK and CDR2 SYGVNS. CDR3 DNA sequence: TGTGCCAGCAGTGAATCCGGGGGCAGCCTCAAAGATTCACCCCTCCACTTT. This sequence encodes CASSESGGSLKDSPLHF.

CDR3 loop: CASSYSAGQGKDTQYF. As DNA, the CDR3 is TGTGCCAGCAGTTACTCCGCGGGACAGGGTAAGGATACGCAGTATTTT. The chain couples TRBV6-2 or TRBV6-3 to TRBJ2-3; 9 bases fit TRBD1. The J segment lost 6 bases and the V segment lost 0 bases, leaving 7 bases of the junction unmatched. Germline V lookup: CDR1 MNHEY, CDR2 SVGEGT. The CDR3 extends over 16 amino acids.

The V gene is TRBV6-5, the J gene TRBJ2-5; D call uncertain. Germline-derived CDR1 and CDR2 are MNHEY and SVGAGI. This CDR3 has 13 residues. Trimming shortened V by 0 bases and J by 4 bases, and 6 bases separated the two germline ends. The CDR3 DNA follows: TGTGCCAGCAGTTACTCACTAACAGAGACCCAGTACTTC. Residues: CASSYSLTETQYF.

This sequence joins TRBV6-2 or TRBV6-3 and TRBJ2-1; D is uncertain. The CDR3 loop spans 13 amino acids. The V and J ends lost 2 bases and 4 bases respectively, with 6 bases between them. Germline V gene data show CDR1 as MNHEY and CDR2 as SVGEGT. CDR3 region: CASSYRTYNEQFF. CDR3 coding DNA: TGTGCCAGCAGTTACAGAACATACAATGAGCAGTTCTTC.

The V gene is TRBV12-3 or TRBV12-4, the J gene TRBJ1-1, with D possibly matching TRBD1 (5 bases). The CDR3 consists of 12 residues. V lost 6 bases and J 10 bases, leaving 15 bases between the germline ends. In nucleotides, the CDR3 is TGTGCCAGCAGACCGATCGGGGGAACAGCTTTCTTT. Translated: CASRPIGGTAFF.

In its sample, this clone was seen once. J is TRBJ2-5 and V is TRBV24-1; TRBD2 matches 8 bases. The CDR3 length is 16 residues. V trimming: 4 bases; J trimming: 1 base; junction bases outside the gene matches: 7. In germline, CDR1 is KGHDR, CDR2 SFDVKD. CDR3 loop: CATSDFRAGVQETQYF. CDR3 DNA: TGTGCCACCAGTGACTTTAGAGCGGGAGTCCAAGAGACCCAGTACTTC.

V usage is TRBV15 and J usage is TRBJ2-3, with TRBD2 identical over 13 bases. The V and J ends lost 0 bases and 8 bases, in that order; junction bases with no gene match: 8. Germline V gene sequence: CDR1 LNHNV, CDR2 YYDKDF (reference sequence). The CDR3 sequence is 17 residues long. DNA for the CDR3: TGTGCCACCAGCAGAGATCCCGGACTAGCGGGAGATGGTACGCAGTATTTT. Amino acid sequence: CATSRDPGLAGDGTQYF.

This chain connects TRBV9 to TRBJ2-3; TRBD2 is a possible D gene (6 bases). Germline values: CDR1 SGDLS, CDR2 YYNGEE. V was pared by 3 bases and J by 1 base, with 21 bases between. The CDR3 has 18 amino acids. The CDR3 DNA reads TGTGCCAGCAGCGCCCCAAAAGGAGGGAAGGGGCGCACAGATACGCAGTATTTT. Translated: CASSAPKGGKGRTDTQYF.

This clone was seen a few times. V and J are TRBV15 and TRBJ2-7, with TRBD1 identical over 8 bases. The CDR3 totals 15 residues. Per germline, CDR1 LNHNV and CDR2 YYDKDF (reference sequence). Unmatched junction bases numbered 6, after V lost 1 base and J lost 4 bases. DNA for the CDR3: TGTGCCACCAGCAGAGCAGGGGGCCAAGTTTACGAGCAGTACTTC. Translating it yields CATSRAGGQVYEQYF.

V is TRBV7-6 and J is TRBJ2-7; D not certain. The CDR3 has 13 residues. V dropped 0 bases and J dropped 3 bases, with 6 bases sitting between them. CDR1 is SGHVS and CDR2 is FNYEAQ in the germline V gene. CDR3 sequence reads: CASSLATNYEQYF. The DNA for the CDR3 is TGTGCCAGCAGCTTAGCGACCAACTACGAGCAGTACTTC.

V is TRBV19 and J is TRBJ2-7; 10 bases match TRBD1. J gave up 6 bases and V 11 bases, and 7 bases lay outside the gene matches. From germline, CDR1 is LNHDA and CDR2 SQIVND (reference sequence). The CDR3 length is 12 residues. The chain's CDR3 is CAAGTGVREQYF. The CDR3 bases are TGTGCCGCCGGGACAGGGGTTCGCGAGCAGTACTTC.

The chain combines TRBV7-8 with TRBJ2-1, with unresolved D. Trimming took 0 bases from V and 10 from J, leaving 16 bases between them. Germline V gene sequence: CDR1 SGHVS, CDR2 FQNEAQ. The CDR3 spans 15 residues. Written as DNA, the CDR3 is TGTGCCAGCAGCTTAGCGCTGGGCTCCTATGGGGAGCAGTTCTTC. Its translation: CASSLALGSYGEQFF.

This clone is a singleton in its sample. J is TRBJ2-6 and V is TRBV6-1, with 7 bases lining up with TRBD1. V shed 3 bases and J 4 bases; nucleotides not matched to a gene: 12. The V gene's germline CDR1 is MNHNS and CDR2 SASEGT. This CDR3 is built from 18 residues. CDR3 in amino acids: CASSERKGAQAGANVLTF. CDR3 DNA: TGTGCCAGCAGTGAGCGGAAGGGGGCGCAAGCAGGGGCCAACGTCCTGACTTTC.